These 18 T cell receptor beta chains came from one sample sequenced in a study of blood T cell repertoires in COVID-19. Some clones are missing from TCRdb's copy, which holds only in-frame ones; the method was immunoSEQ multiplex PCR. The sample records under 200,000 clones, approximately 84% being singletons. Input material: peripheral blood. The receptors here all came from a man aged 18 to 29 with active or convalescent COVID-19.

The chain recombines TRBV6-2 or TRBV6-3 with TRBJ1-2; TRBD1 aligns across 7 bases. The J segment lost 8 bases and the V segment lost 6 bases, leaving 12 bases of the junction unmatched. Germline CDR1 and CDR2: MNHEY and SVGEGT. The CDR3 runs 14 residues. The DNA for the CDR3 is TGTGCCAGCAGCCTCGGTAGGGGGCTAGGAGGCTACACCTTC. Its protein is CASSLGRGLGGYTF.

The DNA of the CDR3 is TGTGCCAGCAGCCTGGACAGGGAAAGCCTTTATTATTCACCCCTCCACTTT. It is translated as CASSLDRESLYYSPLHF. V gene TRBV11-2 combines with J gene TRBJ1-6; 8 bases fit TRBD1. Germline values: CDR1 SGHAT, CDR2 FQNNGV. The CDR3 contains 17 residues. Trimming removed 5 bases from V and 8 bases from J; junction bases left unmatched: 14.

V usage is TRBV2 and J usage is TRBJ2-7; D not resolved. The germline CDR1 and CDR2 sequences are SNHLY and FYNNEI. Trimming stripped 5 bases from V and 3 bases from J, with 8 bases between. The CDR3 runs to 12 residues. The CDR3, as DNA: TGTGCCAGCAGTTCGACAAGCTACGAGCAGTACTTC. Translation: CASSSTSYEQYF. Variable domain in full (rest from reference TRBV2 and TRBJ2-7): EPEVTQTPSHQVTQMGQEVILRCVPISNHLYFYWYRQILGQKVEFLVSFYNNEISEKSEIFDDQFSVERPDGSNFTLKIRSTKLEDSAMYFCASSSTSYEQYFGPGTRLTVT.

This clone was seen a few times. The genes are TRBV9 and TRBJ2-7; the match to TRBD2 covers 11 bases. The CDR3 consists of 16 residues. Looked up from germline, CDR1 is SGDLS and CDR2 is YYNGEE. The J segment lost 2 bases and the V segment lost 3 bases, leaving 7 bases of the junction unmatched. In DNA form, the CDR3 reads TGTGCCAGCAGCGAAGGAGGGACTAGCGGTACCTACGAGCAGTACTTC. This codes for CASSEGGTSGTYEQYF.

The gene calls are TRBV7-2 and TRBJ1-2, with D perhaps TRBD1 (6 bases). This CDR3 has 13 amino acids. With 7 bases removed from V and 4 bases from J, the gap between germline ends came to 13 bases. Germline CDR1 and CDR2: SGHTA and FQGNSA. Here the CDR3 DNA reads TGTGCCAGCAATCGAGGGGGGGCCTATGGCTACACCTTC. Its protein is CASNRGGAYGYTF.

The chain recombines TRBV27 with TRBJ2-1; TRBD2 matches 11 bases. Looked up from germline, CDR1 is MNHEY and CDR2 is SMNVEV (reference sequence). The CDR3 has 15 residues. With 4 bases clipped from V and 10 bases from J, the junction kept 9 bases outside the gene matches. This chain's CDR3 is CASSSLSSGRIEQFF. CDR3 nucleotide sequence: TGTGCCAGCAGTTCATTATCTAGCGGGAGGATAGAGCAGTTCTTC.

The V gene is TRBV28, the J gene TRBJ2-1; TRBD2 agrees at 14 bases. Germline V gives CDR1 MDHEN, CDR2 SYDVKM. This CDR3 is 14 amino acids long. V lost 5 bases, J lost 14 bases, and 8 bases stayed unmatched. The CDR3 is CASSPGGLAGGKFF. In DNA, the CDR3 is TGTGCCAGCAGTCCAGGCGGACTAGCGGGAGGAAAGTTCTTC.

The chain uses TRBV11-2 and TRBJ2-3, with a weak D call TRBD2 (6 bases). The V end lost 5 bases, the J end lost 0 bases, and 12 bases lay between the germline ends. This CDR3 has 15 residues. The germline V gene encodes CDR1 SGHAT and CDR2 FQNNGV. The CDR3 sequence: CASSPRRGSTDTQYF. The CDR3 DNA sequence: TGTGCCAGCAGCCCAAGACGGGGGAGCACAGATACGCAGTATTTT.

The chain joins TRBV7-2 to TRBJ2-7; 10 bases fit TRBD1. The CDR3 is made up of 15 amino acids. Germline CDR1 reads SGHTA; CDR2 reads FQGNSA. V shed 5 bases and J 5 bases; nucleotides not matched to a gene: 9. The CDR3 loop reads CASSQTGQGSHEQYF. The CDR3 DNA reads TGTGCCAGCAGCCAAACGGGACAGGGGTCCCACGAGCAGTACTTC.

This chain joins TRBV13 and TRBJ1-1; D unclear. This CDR3 is 15 amino acids long. Trimming shortened V by 4 bases and J by 0 bases, and 12 bases separated the two germline ends. Germline CDR1 reads PRHDT; CDR2 reads FYEKMQ (reference sequence). The CDR3 is CASSSPTNLNTEAFF. CDR3 nucleotide sequence: TGTGCCAGCAGCTCTCCCACAAATTTGAACACTGAAGCTTTCTTT.

This chain joins TRBV5-8 and TRBJ1-5, with D possibly TRBD1 on 6 matching bases. The germline V gene has CDR1 SGHTS and CDR2 YDEGEE. V was cut by 2 bases and J by 3 bases, with 12 bases left in between. This CDR3 has 15 residues. The CDR3 sequence is CASSFYDRINQPQHF. For the CDR3, the DNA is TGTGCCAGCAGCTTTTACGACAGGATCAATCAGCCCCAGCATTTT.

This sequence joins TRBV28 and TRBJ2-1; 9 bases map to TRBD1. In germline, CDR1 is MDHEN, CDR2 SYDVKM. Trimming removed 4 bases from V and 3 bases from J; junction bases left unmatched: 10. The CDR3 is 17 amino acids. CDR3 coding DNA: TGTGCCAGCAGTTCCGAGTCCGGGACAGGGTTCTACAATGAGCAGTTCTTC. It yields the protein CASSSESGTGFYNEQFF.

This rearrangement joins TRBV4-1 to TRBJ1-6; a possible D gene is TRBD1 (6 bases). Germline lookup yields CDR1 MGHRA and CDR2 YSYEKL. The CDR3 is 13 residues long. Trimming removed 4 bases from V and 10 bases from J, with 11 bases in between. CDR3 in amino acids: CASSLTGGSPLHF. DNA for the CDR3: TGCGCCAGCAGCCTGACAGGAGGCTCACCCCTCCACTTT.

This chain joins TRBV4-3 and TRBJ2-7; 8 bases fit TRBD1. The length of the CDR3 is 17 residues. With V trimmed by 3 bases and J by 5 bases, 15 bases remained unmatched. Looked up from germline, CDR1 is LGHNA and CDR2 is YSLEER. CDR3: CASSQGPGTGLRNEQYF. The CDR3 nucleotides are TGCGCCAGCAGCCAGGGACCAGGGACAGGTCTGAGGAACGAGCAGTACTTC.

The chain combines TRBV30 with TRBJ2-7, with 8 bases aligning to TRBD1. CDR3 length: 13 residues. J lost 3 bases, V lost 2 bases, and 3 bases had no gene match. Germline V lookup: CDR1 GTSNPN, CDR2 SVGIG (reference sequence). The CDR3 spells CAWSRTGIYEQYF. The CDR3 bases are TGTGCCTGGAGTCGGACAGGGATCTACGAGCAGTACTTC. The entire variable domain, with the rest obtained from reference TRBV30 and TRBJ2-7, is as follows: SQTIHQWPATLVQPVGSPLSLECTVEGTSNPNLYWYRQAAGRGLQLLFYSVGIGQISSEVPQNLSASRPQDRQFILSSKKLLLSDSGFYLCAWSRTGIYEQYFGPGTRLTVT.

This sequence joins TRBV28 and TRBJ2-1, with TRBD2 matching over 7 bases. CDR3 length: 17 residues. V lost 1 base and J lost 8; bases outside the gene matches: 14. Germline CDR1 MDHEN, CDR2 SYDVKM. The CDR3 nucleotides are TGTGCCAGCAGTTTATATTTCTTGGCGGGAGCTGTCTATGAGCAGTTCTTC. It specifies CASSLYFLAGAVYEQFF.

The chain couples TRBV3-1 (or the pseudogene TRBV3-2) to TRBJ2-5; 10 bases are a match to TRBD2. Per germline, CDR1 LGHDT and CDR2 YNNKEL (reference sequence). The V and J ends lost 5 bases and 5 bases, in that order; junction bases with no gene match: 8. The CDR3 totals 15 residues. DNA for the CDR3: TGTGCCAGCAGCGACCGAGCGGGGGGGGTGGAGACCCAGTACTTC. Translating it yields CASSDRAGGVETQYF.

The chain employs TRBV5-4 and TRBJ2-5; 11 nucleotides agree with TRBD2. This CDR3 contains 16 residues. Unmatched junction bases numbered 10, after V lost 4 bases and J lost 5 bases. CDR1 is SGHNT, CDR2 YYREEE, per germline (reference sequence). The chain's CDR3 is CASSPRLAGLGETQYF. For the CDR3, the DNA is TGTGCCAGCAGCCCGAGACTAGCGGGGCTGGGGGAGACCCAGTACTTC. Combining the CDR3 with reference TRBV5-4 and TRBJ2-5 gives the whole variable domain ETGVTQSPTHLIKTRGQQVTLRCSSQSGHNTVSWYQQALGQGPQFIFQYYREEENGRGNFPPRFSGLQFPNYSSELNVNALELDDSALYLCASSPRLAGLGETQYFGPGTRLLVL.